This T cell receptor (beta chain) stems from a study of CXCR3-negative and CXCR3-positive naive CD8 T cells. TRB cDNA was prepared as libraries by UMI-labeled 5' RACE. TCRdb reanalyzed the 5' RACE reads, giving one entry per CDR3 protein sequence and no DNA. The sample includes 120,000 to 150,000 distinct CDR3 sequences. This CDR3 contains 17 residues. Germline loops: CDR1 SGHDN, CDR2 FVKESK. Regarding the study as a whole: CXCR3 expression partially decreased after cryopreservation; most assays used fresh PBMCs. Diversity was high in both naive subsets and much lower in memory cells. Comparison of naive cells showed more hydrophobic TRB CDR3s in CXCR3-positive than in CXCR3-negative naive cells. Naive CXCR3-positive and CXCR3-negative cells shared TRBV-TRBJ usage; memory cells diverged.

Concerning this clonotype: Antigen: not known.

The authors gated naive CD8+ T cells as CD45RO-CCR7+CD27+CD95-. The source material was naive CXCR3+ CD8+ T cells from blood. Subset defined: CD45RO-CCR7+CD27+CD95- naive CD8+ T cells expressing CXCR3 (TNR3+). This chain links TRBV14 with TRBJ2-1; TCRdb indicates TRBD1, and absent DNA this call remains unverified. This receptor was taken from a human donor in good health. Some clones in this sample may be carry-over from other donors' samples. This chain's CDR3 is CASSQDGLQGAYNEQFF.